This note documents a single TCR beta chain sequence. These data originate in a study of blood T cell repertoires in COVID-19. Study-level information: Sample material is recorded as cDNA or gDNA derived from T cells, B-cell-depleted T cells, or PBMCs.

CDR3 size: 15 residues. The V gene lost 5 bases and the J gene lost 7 bases, with 17 bases spanning the gap. CDR1 is MNHEY, CDR2 SVGAGI, per germline. The protocol was immunoSEQ multiplex PCR, while the TCRdb copy is restricted to in-frame clones and leaves out a portion. The sample carries more than 80,000 clones, almost 80% recorded once. The sequence derives from a human donor in a cohort sampled during active COVID-19. The sample taken for sequencing was peripheral blood. The gene calls are TRBV6-5 and TRBJ2-2, with D tentatively TRBD2 (6 bases). CDR3 protein: CASSPLAPRNGELFF. The DNA for the CDR3 is TGTGCCAGCAGTCCTCTAGCGCCAAGAAACGGGGAGCTGTTTTTT.